The subject of this entry is one TCR beta chain. Its antigen is still unknown. The data were obtained in a study of identifying expanded T cells in peripheral blood. During the collection period, no donor immune events like infections were recorded. This CDR3 region has 14 residues. The germline V gene encodes CDR1 LGHNA and CDR2 YSLEER. The junction had 3 bases not matched to a gene; V was cut back by 1 base and J by 9 bases. TCRdb keeps only in-frame clones here, not all; method: immunoSEQ multiplex PCR. The table includes approximately 140,000 clones, about 88% detected once. Findings and caveats of the study: Differentially abundant clones: roughly 1.2 between replicates, 16.4 at around 15 days, approximately 18 at four. Clone count variance between approximately 2-week samples rose with total template count.

Sample: blood. The chain joins TRBV4-3 to TRBJ2-1, with 10 bases that match TRBD1. The source of this sequence is a person between 18 and 75 years old in good health. CDR3: CASSQGQGATEQFF. DNA for the CDR3: TGCGCCAGCAGCCAAGGACAGGGGGCAACTGAGCAGTTCTTC.